The text below deals with one TCR beta chain. The data are from a study of T-cell memory formation after mild COVID-19. TCRdb used MiXCR to reprocess the 5' RACE reads, holding one entry per CDR3 protein. This table holds around 320,000 distinct CDR3 sequences, approximately 20% found once. The CDR3 covers 17 residues. The germline CDR1 and CDR2 sequences are SGHKS and YYEKEE (reference sequence). V gave up 4 bases and J gave up 1 base, with 20 bases separating them. The source material was PBMCs or a T cell subset sorted from them (not recorded which). The chain couples TRBV5-5 to TRBJ1-1, with TRBD1 as a possible D gene (6 bases). The TCR originated in a man in his late teens or twenties who had mild COVID-19 (a few samples of this study predate the infection). Cell type and time point are not known. CDR3 sequence reads: CASSLPGARVGNTEAFF. In DNA form, the CDR3 reads TGTGCCAGCAGCCTGCCAGGGGCCAGAGTCGGGAACACTGAAGCTTTCTTT. The entire variable domain, with the rest obtained from reference TRBV5-5 and TRBJ1-1, is as follows: DAGVTQSPTHLIKTRGQQVTLRCSPISGHKSVSWYQQVLGQGPQFIFQYYEKEERGRGNFPDRFSARQFPNYSSELNVNALLLGDSALYLCASSLPGARVGNTEAFFGQGTRLTVV.